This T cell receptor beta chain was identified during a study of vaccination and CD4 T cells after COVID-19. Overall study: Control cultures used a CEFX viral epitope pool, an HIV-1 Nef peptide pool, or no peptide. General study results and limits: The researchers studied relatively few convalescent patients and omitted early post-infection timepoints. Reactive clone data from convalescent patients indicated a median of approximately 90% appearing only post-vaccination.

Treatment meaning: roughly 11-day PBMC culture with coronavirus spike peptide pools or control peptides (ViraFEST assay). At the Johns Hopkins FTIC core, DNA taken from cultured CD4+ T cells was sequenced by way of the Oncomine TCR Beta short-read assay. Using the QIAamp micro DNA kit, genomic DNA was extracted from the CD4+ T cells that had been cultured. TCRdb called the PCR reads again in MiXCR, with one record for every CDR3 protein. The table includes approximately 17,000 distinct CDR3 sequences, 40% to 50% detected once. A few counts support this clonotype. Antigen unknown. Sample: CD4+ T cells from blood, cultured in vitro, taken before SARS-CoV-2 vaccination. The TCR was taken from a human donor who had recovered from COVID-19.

CDR3 sequence reads: CASSYSIGRNSPLHF. CDR3 DNA: TGTGCCAGCAGTTACTCGATCGGGCGCAATTCACCCCTCCACTTT. This chain connects TRBV6-5 to TRBJ1-6; D gene ambiguous. The CDR3 spans 15 residues. Germline CDR1 is MNHEY and CDR2 is SVGAGI. V was trimmed by 0 bases and J by 7 bases, leaving 10 bases between them.